The rows below give T cell receptor beta chains drawn from one sample of a study of blood T cell repertoires in COVID-19. This table comes from immunoSEQ multiplex PCR, and its TCRdb copy is limited to in-frame clones, with some not included. The data contain roughly 190,000 clones, about four fifths of them seen just once; the ten biggest clones take up less than 3.5%. The material sequenced was peripheral blood. These receptors were collected from a man aged 50-60 years with active or convalescent COVID-19. Both conserved end residues are trimmed from each CDR3. Fields, in order: J gene, V gene, CDR3 protein.

TRBJ1-3,TRBV9,ASSEGQGAPGNTIY
TRBJ2-7,TRBV5-1,ASSLRTSGGTNEQY
TRBJ2-1,TRBV14,ASSPSNSGREQF
TRBJ2-7,TRBV9,ASSVGDSRYEQY
TRBJ1-1,TRBV20-1,SARIQGGAF
TRBJ2-3,TRBV5-1,ASSPRPAGGRTDTQY
TRBJ2-5,TRBV29-1,SVDLRTVQETQY
TRBJ2-3,TRBV11-2,ASSLEGGTDTQY
TRBJ2-6,TRBV20-1,SASGQGAAGANVLT
TRBJ2-3,TRBV11-1,ASSLTGGRETDTQY
TRBJ2-7,TRBV19,ASSEGGEQY
TRBJ1-5,TRBV18,ASSGGAGWPQH
TRBJ1-1,TRBV19,ASSEDRGNTEAF
TRBJ2-2,TRBV30,AWSGKGFAGELF
TRBJ1-1,TRBV30,ARTPRGILLMNTEAF
TRBJ2-1,TRBV30,ASRARRSSYNEQF
TRBJ2-7,TRBV18,ASSPMDRGGEQY
TRBJ1-1,TRBV5-4,ASSGAGQGEAEAF
TRBJ2-4,TRBV7-2,ASSLVAGRGAKNIQY
TRBJ1-1,TRBV7-8,ASSLRQGHTEAF
TRBJ2-3,TRBV6-5,ASSYWRGGGTDTQY
TRBJ2-7,TRBV3-1/TRBV3-2,ASSQGATGYEQY
TRBJ1-5,TRBV7-9,ASSLGTDQPQH
TRBJ1-5,TRBV6-5,ASSQGTVNQPQH
TRBJ2-3,TRBV4-1,ASSQDRTGGTDTQY
TRBJ1-3,TRBV4-1,ASSQEEGWGGNTIY
TRBJ1-1,TRBV7-9,ASSLPGDAF
TRBJ1-2,TRBV7-9,ASSLADRANGYT
TRBJ2-6,TRBV2,ASWGAGANVLT
TRBJ1-2,TRBV5-1,ASSWVDSSYGYT
TRBJ1-1,TRBV6-6,ASSYMGAEAF
TRBJ1-2,TRBV11-2,ASSFTQRYGYT
TRBJ1-2,TRBV19,ASSIPTGISGGYT
TRBJ2-3,TRBV6-6,ASSGTSGGTDTQY
TRBJ1-2,TRBV5-1,ASSFNTGANYGYT
TRBJ2-3,TRBV4-1,ASSRTLGPGTRIGDTQY
TRBJ2-2,TRBV7-2,ASTHQTGTGELF